This TCR beta chain was found in a study of T cell changes during pregnancy in multiple sclerosis. TCRdb's table, derived via immunoSEQ multiplex PCR, lists solely in-frame clones and lacks some. Of about 57,000 clones in the sample, approximately 92% were seen once. CDR1 is SQVTM, CDR2 ANQGSEA, per germline. The V end was cut by 1 base, the J end by 4 bases, with 7 bases between. The CDR3 has 12 amino acids. Sequencing used CD4+ T cells from peripheral blood mononuclear cells, obtained before pregnancy. The chain carries TRBV29-1 and TRBJ1-1; a possible D gene is TRBD1 (5 bases). This clonotype was sampled from a female donor with multiple sclerosis, enrolled in a pregnancy study. The CDR3 DNA follows: TGCAGCGTTGAAGGCAGGGTCACTGAAGCTTTCTTT. Its protein product is CSVEGRVTEAFF.